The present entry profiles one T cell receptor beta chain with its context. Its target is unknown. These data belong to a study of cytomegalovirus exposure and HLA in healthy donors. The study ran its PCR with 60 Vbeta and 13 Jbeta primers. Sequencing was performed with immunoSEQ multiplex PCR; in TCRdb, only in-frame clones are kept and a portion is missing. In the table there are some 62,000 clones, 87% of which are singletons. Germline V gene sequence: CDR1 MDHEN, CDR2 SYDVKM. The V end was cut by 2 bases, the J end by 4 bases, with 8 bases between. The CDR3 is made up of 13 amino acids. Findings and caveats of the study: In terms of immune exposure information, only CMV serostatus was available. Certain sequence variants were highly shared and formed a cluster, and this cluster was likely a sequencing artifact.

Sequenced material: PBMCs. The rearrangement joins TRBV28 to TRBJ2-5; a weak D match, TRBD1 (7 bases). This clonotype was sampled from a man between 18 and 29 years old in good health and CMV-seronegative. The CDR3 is CASSLQGGETQYF. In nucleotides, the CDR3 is TGTGCCAGCAGTTTACAGGGGGGAGAGACCCAGTACTTC.